The clone carrying this T cell receptor (beta chain) has a single count. Its antigen is currently unknown. Per germline, CDR1 SGHVS and CDR2 FNYEAQ. The CDR3 has 12 residues. Between the trimmed V and J ends, which lost 5 bases and 6 bases, there was a span of 8 bases. This specimen comes from a study of shared clonotypes between healthy human individuals. Study-wide points: Specimens sampled were limited to blood, with tissue repertoires likely differing. It was the non-shared clonotypes that had lower generation probabilities than clonotypes shared by all four donors.

Using immunoSEQ multiplex PCR, the repertoire was profiled, and TCRdb retains in-frame clones only, with some absent. The data contain fewer than 1 million clones, around 96% of them singletons. Only CD45RO-negative cells positively selected for CCR7 counted as naive CD8 cells, so terminally differentiated effector memory CD45RA+ cells were excluded. Every contributor of samples was a Caucasian grown-up residing in Nashville, Tennessee. This receptor was taken from a man aged 30-40 years in good health. This chain links TRBV7-6 with TRBJ2-1; D unclear. Sequencing input: naive CD8+ T cells sorted from blood. The CDR3, as DNA: TGTGCCAGCAGCGTTGAAAGCAATGAGCAGTTCTTC. Protein sequence: CASSVESNEQFF.